What follows describes a single T cell receptor beta chain. This CDR3 comprises 15 residues. Germline CDR1 and CDR2: KGHSH and LQKENI. V lost 3 bases to trimming and J lost 4 bases; unmatched junction nucleotides: 2. All enrollees were roughly 18 to 100 years old and from 20 to 30 US areas. This sample stems from a study of blood T cell repertoires in COVID-19. Measured with immunoSEQ multiplex PCR; TCRdb has only the in-frame clones, and not every one. The sample lists about 250,000 clones, roughly 80% occurring once. The sample taken for sequencing was PBMCs or T cells enriched from blood (not recorded which). The V and J genes are TRBV18 and TRBJ2-7, with TRBD2 matching over 14 bases. This clonotype originated in a man aged 40-55 years who had been exposed to COVID-19. CDR3 DNA sequence: TGTGCCAGCTCACCTGGGACTAGCGGGAGTTACGAGCAGTACTTC. It codes for CASSPGTSGSYEQYF.